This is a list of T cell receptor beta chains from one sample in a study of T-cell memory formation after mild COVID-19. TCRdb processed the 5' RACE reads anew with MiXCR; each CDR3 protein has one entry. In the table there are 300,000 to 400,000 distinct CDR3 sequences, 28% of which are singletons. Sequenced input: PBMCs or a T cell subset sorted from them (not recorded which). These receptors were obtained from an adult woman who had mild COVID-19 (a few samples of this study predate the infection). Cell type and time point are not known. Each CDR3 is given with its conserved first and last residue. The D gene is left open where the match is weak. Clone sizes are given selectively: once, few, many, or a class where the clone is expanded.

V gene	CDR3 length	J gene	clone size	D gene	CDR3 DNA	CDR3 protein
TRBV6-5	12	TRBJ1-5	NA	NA	TGTGCCAGCAGTTACTTGGGTCAGCCCCAGCATTTT	CASSYLGQPQHF
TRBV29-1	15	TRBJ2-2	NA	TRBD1	TGCAGCGTTGACTCCGACAGGGGCCTCACCGGGGAGCTGTTTTTT	CSVDSDRGLTGELFF
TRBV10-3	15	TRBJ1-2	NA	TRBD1	TGTGCCATCAGTGAGTCCGGGACAGGCGGCTATGGCTACACCTTC	CAISESGTGGYGYTF
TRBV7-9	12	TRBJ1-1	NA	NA	TGTGCCAGCAGCCCCGCCTCCACTGAAGCTTTCTTT	CASSPASTEAFF
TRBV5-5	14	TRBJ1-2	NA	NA	TGTGCCAGCAGCTTCGCGGGGGGTAACTATGGCTACACCTTC	CASSFAGGNYGYTF
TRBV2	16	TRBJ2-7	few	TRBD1	TGTGCCAGCAGTGAGGTGGGGGACAGGGGCTCCTACGAGCAGTACTTC	CASSEVGDRGSYEQYF
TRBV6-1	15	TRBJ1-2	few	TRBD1	TGTGCCAGCAGTGAGGAGGGACAGGGGAACAGTGGCTACACCTTC	CASSEEGQGNSGYTF
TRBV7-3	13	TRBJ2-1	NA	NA	TGTGCCAGCAGCTTAATGGGTGGGGATGAGCAGTTCTTC	CASSLMGGDEQFF
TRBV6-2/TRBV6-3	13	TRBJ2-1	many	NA	TGTGCCAGCAGGGGGAACGGCTACAATGAGCAGTTCTTC	CASRGNGYNEQFF
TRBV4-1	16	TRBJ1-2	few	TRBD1	TGCGCCAGCAGCCAAATGACAGGGATGTCGTTCGGGGGCTACACCTTC	CASSQMTGMSFGGYTF
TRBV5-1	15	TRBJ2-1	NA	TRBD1	TGCGCCAGCAGCTTGGCCGGGACAGGTAACAATGAGCAGTTCTTC	CASSLAGTGNNEQFF
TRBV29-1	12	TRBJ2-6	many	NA	TGCAGCGTTTCAACCGGGGCCAACGTCCTGACTTTC	CSVSTGANVLTF
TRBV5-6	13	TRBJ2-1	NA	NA	TGTGCCAGCAGCCTGGGCGGTTTCAATGAGCAGTTCTTC	CASSLGGFNEQFF
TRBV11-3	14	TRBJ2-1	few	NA	TGTGCCAGCAGCCCTAGGACGGGTAGCGATGAGCAGTTCTTC	CASSPRTGSDEQFF
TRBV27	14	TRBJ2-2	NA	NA	TGTGCCAGCAGTCCACTTATGAAGACCGGGGAGCTGTTTTTT	CASSPLMKTGELFF
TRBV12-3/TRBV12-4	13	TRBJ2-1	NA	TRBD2	TGTGCCAGCTCCGGACTAGCTAGGAATGAGCAGTTCTTC	CASSGLARNEQFF
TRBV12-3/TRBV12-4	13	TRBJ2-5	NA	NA	TGTGCCAGCAGTTTACTCCCTCAAGAGACCCAGTACTTC	CASSLLPQETQYF
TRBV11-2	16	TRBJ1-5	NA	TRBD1	TGTGCCAGCAGCCCGCTGACAGGGACCTCCGATCAGCCCCAGCATTTT	CASSPLTGTSDQPQHF
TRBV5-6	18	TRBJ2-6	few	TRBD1	TGTGCCAGCAGCCTCTCGGGACAGGGGGCGCACGGGGCCAACGTCCTGACTTTC	CASSLSGQGAHGANVLTF
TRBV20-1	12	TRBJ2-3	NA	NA	TGCAGTGCTAGAGATCTACGGTGGCCCGGAAATTTT	CSARDLRWPGNF
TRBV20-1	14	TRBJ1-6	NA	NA	TGCAGTGCTAGAGCGGGGGAACATAATTCACCCCTCCACTTT	CSARAGEHNSPLHF
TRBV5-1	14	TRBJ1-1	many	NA	TGCGCCAGCAGCTATTCAGAGGTTAACACTGAAGCTTTCTTT	CASSYSEVNTEAFF
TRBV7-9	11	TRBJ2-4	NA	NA	TGTGCCAGCAGCTTAGATTGGATTCAGTACTTC	CASSLDWIQYF
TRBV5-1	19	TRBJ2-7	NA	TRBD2	TGCGCCAGCAGCTTGCGCCCCGGGACTAGCGGGGGGGAGTCCTACGAGCAGTACTTC	CASSLRPGTSGGESYEQYF
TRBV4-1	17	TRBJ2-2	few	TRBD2	TGCGCCAGCAGCCAAGATGGGAGCGGGGGCGCAACCGGGGAGCTGTTTTTT	CASSQDGSGGATGELFF
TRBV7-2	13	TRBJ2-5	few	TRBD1	TGTGCCAGCAGTGGACAGGTGTTGGAGACCCAGTACTTC	CASSGQVLETQYF
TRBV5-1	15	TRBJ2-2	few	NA	TGCGCCAGCAGCTTCGGGTATGCGAACACCGGGGAGCTGTTTTTT	CASSFGYANTGELFF
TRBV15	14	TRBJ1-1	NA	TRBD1	TGTGCCACCAGGACACAGGGGGTAGGCACTGAAGCTTTCTTT	CATRTQGVGTEAFF
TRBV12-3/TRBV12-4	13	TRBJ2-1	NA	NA	TGTGCCACTGGACAAAATAGTGGGAATGAGCAGTTCTTC	CATGQNSGNEQFF
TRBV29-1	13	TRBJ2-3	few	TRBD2	TGCAGTGCAGCGGGAGCGAGGGCAGATACGCAGTATTTT	CSAAGARADTQYF
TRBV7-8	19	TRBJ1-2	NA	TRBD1	TGTGCCAGCAGCTTACAGACGCGAGACAGGGTCGTGGCCCGATATGGCTACACCTTC	CASSLQTRDRVVARYGYTF
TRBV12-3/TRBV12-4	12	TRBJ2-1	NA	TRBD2	TGTGCCAGCAAGTCTAGCGGGGATGAGCAGTTCTTC	CASKSSGDEQFF
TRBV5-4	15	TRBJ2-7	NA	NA	TGTGCCAGCAGCTTGGACGGCGGGATCGTCTACGAGCAGTACTTC	CASSLDGGIVYEQYF
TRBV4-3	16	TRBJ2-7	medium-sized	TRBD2	TGCGCCAGCAGCCTCGGGCTAGCGGGGGAGACCTACGAGCAGTACTTC	CASSLGLAGETYEQYF
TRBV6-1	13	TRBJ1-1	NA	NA	TGTGCCAGCAGTGATCGGGCTTACACTGAAGCTTTCTTT	CASSDRAYTEAFF
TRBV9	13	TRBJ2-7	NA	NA	TGTGCCAGCAGCGTAGGGGTGGACTACGAGCAGTACTTC	CASSVGVDYEQYF
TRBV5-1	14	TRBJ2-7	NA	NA	TGCGCCAGCAGCTTGGATACAGGCCCCTACGAGCAGTACTTC	CASSLDTGPYEQYF
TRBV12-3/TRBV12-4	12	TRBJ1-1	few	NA	TGTGCCAGCAGTTTAGCAGCGGGCCTTCCCCTTTTT	CASSLAAGLPLF
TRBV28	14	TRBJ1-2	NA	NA	TGTGCCAGCAGTTTGCAGGGAGGGGGATATGGCTACACCTTC	CASSLQGGGYGYTF
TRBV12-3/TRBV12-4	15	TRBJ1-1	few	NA	TGTGCCAGCAGTCCCGATTTCCTGGGGACGGCTGAAGCTTTCTTT	CASSPDFLGTAEAFF
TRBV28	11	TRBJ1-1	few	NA	TGTGCCAGCAGTTTGCGCCAAGAAGCTTTCTTT	CASSLRQEAFF
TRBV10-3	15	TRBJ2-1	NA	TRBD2	TGTGCCATCCGACTAGCGGGGGGGCCAAGGGATGAGCAGTTCTTC	CAIRLAGGPRDEQFF
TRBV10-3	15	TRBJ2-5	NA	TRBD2	TGTGCCATCAGTGAGGCTAGCGGGGGGCGAGAGACCCAGTACTTC	CAISEASGGRETQYF
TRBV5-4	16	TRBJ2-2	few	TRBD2	TGTGCCAGCAGCTACAAACTGACTAGCTTTGCCGGGGAGCTGTTTTTT	CASSYKLTSFAGELFF
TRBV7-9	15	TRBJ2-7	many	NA	TGTGCCAGCAGCCAAGACAGTTTTGCTCCCTACGAGCAGTACTTC	CASSQDSFAPYEQYF
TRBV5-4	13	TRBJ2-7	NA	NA	TGTGCCAGCAGCCAGAGACCTACCTACGAGCAGTACTTC	CASSQRPTYEQYF
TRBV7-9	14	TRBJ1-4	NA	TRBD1	TGTGCCAGCAGCTCCGCGGGACAGCCCTTGAGGGAGTTTTTT	CASSSAGQPLREFF
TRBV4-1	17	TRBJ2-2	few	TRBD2	TGCGCCAGCAGCCACCCGAGAGCGGGAGCTCTAACCGGGGAGCTGTTTTTT	CASSHPRAGALTGELFF
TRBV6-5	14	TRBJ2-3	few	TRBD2	TGTGCCAGCAGTTTCACTAGCGGAAAAGATACGCAGTATTTT	CASSFTSGKDTQYF
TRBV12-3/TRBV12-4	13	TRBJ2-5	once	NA	TGTGCCAACAGTTCGACAGAGTTGGGGACCCAGTACTTC	CANSSTELGTQYF
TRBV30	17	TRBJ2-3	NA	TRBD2	TGTGCCTGGAAACGAGGACCTAGCGGGAGGGGGGCAGATACGCAGTATTTT	CAWKRGPSGRGADTQYF
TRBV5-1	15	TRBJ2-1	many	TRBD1	TGCGCCAGCAGCGCCGGGACAGGATCCTACAATGAGCAGTTCTTC	CASSAGTGSYNEQFF
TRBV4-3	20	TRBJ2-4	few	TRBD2	TGCGCCAGCAGCCAGACCGGGACTAGCGGGAGAGAGGCTATCCAAACAGGAGGGTACTTC	CASSQTGTSGREAIQTGGYF
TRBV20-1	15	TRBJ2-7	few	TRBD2	TGCAGTGCTAAAACTAGCGGGAGGTCTGTGGACGAGCAGTACTTC	CSAKTSGRSVDEQYF
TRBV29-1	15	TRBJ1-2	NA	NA	TGCAGCGTTGAGCCCGGGAACCAGGGGATCGGTGGCTACACCTTC	CSVEPGNQGIGGYTF
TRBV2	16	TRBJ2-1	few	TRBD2	TGTGCCAGCAGGGGGATTAGCGGGGGGAACTACAATGAGCAGTTCTTC	CASRGISGGNYNEQFF
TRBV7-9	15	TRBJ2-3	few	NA	TGTGCCAGCAGCTTAAGTATCGCCCCCGGGGATACGCAGTATTTT	CASSLSIAPGDTQYF
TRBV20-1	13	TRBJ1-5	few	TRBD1	TGCAGTGCGCGGGACAGGGGCTTACAGCCCCAGCATTTT	CSARDRGLQPQHF
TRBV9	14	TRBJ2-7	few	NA	TGTGCCAGCAGCACCTGGGCAGGGCCCTACGAGCAGTACTTC	CASSTWAGPYEQYF